This TCR beta chain was profiled in a study of molecular identifiers for immune sequencing clone quantification. Regarding the study as a whole: Whereas clones above 20 RNA copies held under 1% of naive-cell molecules, they held over 97% of effector molecules.

Turning to this clonotype: Its antigen remains unidentified.

CD8+CD4-CCR7+CD45RA+ sorting gave the naive CD8 T cells. CDR3 size: 16 residues. Trimming removed 4 bases at V and 2 bases at J, with 15 bases between. CDR1 is LNHDA, CDR2 SQIVND, per germline (reference sequence). One entry per CDR3 protein results from TCRdb running MiXCR on the PCR reads. Here the sample spans about 630,000 distinct CDR3 sequences, 25% being singletons. The clonotype originates from a human donor in good health. Some libraries in this study had Jurkat cell RNA spiked in. J is TRBJ1-5 and V is TRBV19; D remains ambiguous. Sequencing was done on a sample of naive CD8+ T cells from blood, with Jurkat cell RNA spiked in. The subset was: FACS-sorted CD8+CD4-CCR7+CD45RA+ naive T cells. CDR3 DNA: TGTGCCAGTAGTAGCTGGGCCTCCGGGGGCAATCAGCCCCAGCATTTT. Protein product: CASSSWASGGNQPQHF.